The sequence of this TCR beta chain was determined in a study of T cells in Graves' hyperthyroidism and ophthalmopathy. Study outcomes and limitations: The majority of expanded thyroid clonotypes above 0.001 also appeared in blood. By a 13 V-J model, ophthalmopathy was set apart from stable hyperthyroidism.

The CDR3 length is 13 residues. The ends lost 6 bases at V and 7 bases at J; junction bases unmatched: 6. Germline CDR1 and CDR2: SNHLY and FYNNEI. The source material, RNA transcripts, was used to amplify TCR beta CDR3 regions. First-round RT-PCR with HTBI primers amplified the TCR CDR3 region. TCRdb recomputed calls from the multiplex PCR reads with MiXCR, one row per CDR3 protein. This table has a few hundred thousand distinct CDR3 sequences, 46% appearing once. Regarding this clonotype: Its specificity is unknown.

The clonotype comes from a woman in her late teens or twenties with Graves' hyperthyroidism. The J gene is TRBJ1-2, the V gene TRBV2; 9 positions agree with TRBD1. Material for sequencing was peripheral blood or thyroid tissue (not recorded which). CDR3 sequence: CASRQGAGGGYTF. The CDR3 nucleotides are TGTGCCAGCAGACAGGGGGCTGGCGGTGGCTACACCTTC. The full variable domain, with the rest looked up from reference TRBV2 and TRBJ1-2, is EPEVTQTPSHQVTQMGQEVILRCVPISNHLYFYWYRQILGQKVEFLVSFYNNEISEKSEIFDDQFSVERPDGSNFTLKIRSTKLEDSAMYFCASRQGAGGGYTFGSGTRLTVV.